The clone carrying this T cell receptor beta chain was recorded a few times. Its antigen is unidentified. The data are from a study of identical twins. Overall study findings and caveats: Model-predicted out-of-frame TCR alpha sharing fell below observed values in monozygotic twins. The more abundant beta clonotypes in cord blood had fewer insertions, and memory repertoires did not show this.

The V end was cut by 7 bases, the J end by 5 bases, with 11 bases between. The CDR3 covers 13 residues. In germline, CDR1 is KGHDR, CDR2 SFDVKD. Each cDNA held unique molecular identifiers, and template switching gave it a universal primer site. In TCRdb, the 5' RACE reads were re-called with MiXCR into one record per CDR3 protein. Seen here are approximately 300,000 distinct CDR3 sequences, 8.5% to 9.5% observed once, and the top ten hold 6% to 8.5%. These records were also assigned to another study, of yellow fever vaccine responses in identical twins.

The receptor was isolated from a woman between 18 and 30 years old in good health. What was sequenced was CD8+ T cells sorted from blood. J is TRBJ2-1 and V is TRBV24-1; TRBD2 is a possible D gene (7 bases). The CDR3 loop is CATRGGADNEQFF. The CDR3 coding sequence is TGTGCCACCAGGGGGGGGGCCGACAATGAGCAGTTCTTC.